The 2 T cell receptor beta chains listed next were all sequenced from one sample in a study of shared clonotypes between healthy human individuals. TCRdb's copy holds only in-frame clones and misses some; the assay was immunoSEQ multiplex PCR. The table lists roughly 2.5 million clones, roughly 92% of them singletons. The source material was naive CD4+ T cells sorted from blood. Subset denoted: CD45RA+ positively selected. These receptors were taken from a man aged 18 to 30 in good health.

The gene calls are TRBV10-3 and TRBJ2-7, with D possibly TRBD2 on 6 matching bases. There are 14 residues in the CDR3. Deletions cut 8 bases from V and 7 bases from J, with 21 bases between. CDR1 is ENHRY, CDR2 SYGVKD, per germline. This CDR3 reads CAIGKIAESGEQYF. Here the CDR3 DNA reads TGTGCCATCGGAAAGATAGCGGAGTCTGGAGAGCAGTACTTC.

The rearrangement uses TRBV19 and TRBJ1-1; 7 bases are shared with TRBD1. Germline values: CDR1 LNHDA, CDR2 SQIVND (reference sequence). Trimming cost V 1 base and J 4 bases; bases outside gene matches: 6. The CDR3 loop spans 15 amino acids. The CDR3 DNA reads as TGTGCCAGTAGTATAGGAGCAGGGGGAGGCACTGAAGCTTTCTTT. This gives the protein CASSIGAGGGTEAFF.